This TCR beta chain was sequenced during a study of cytomegalovirus exposure and HLA in healthy donors. Note on this clone: No antigen is known for it.

Repertoires were generated with immunoSEQ multiplex PCR, while TCRdb's copy carries only in-frame clones and drops some. This sample has roughly 140,000 clones; less than 90% occur once, and the top ten carry approximately 3.2%. The CDR3 runs to 12 residues. Regarding the study as a whole: Overall, under 200 TCR beta chains were annotated as cytomegalovirus-associated.

The rearrangement uses TRBV12-2 and TRBJ2-7; TRBD2 is the table's D call, not checked against the DNA. TRBV12-2 corresponds to a pseudogene. The source is a woman under 30 in good health and CMV-seropositive. The sequencing input was PBMCs. Here the CDR3 reads CASRLVRYEQYF. The CDR3 bases are TGTGCAAGTCGCTTAGTTCGGTACGAGCAGTACTTC.